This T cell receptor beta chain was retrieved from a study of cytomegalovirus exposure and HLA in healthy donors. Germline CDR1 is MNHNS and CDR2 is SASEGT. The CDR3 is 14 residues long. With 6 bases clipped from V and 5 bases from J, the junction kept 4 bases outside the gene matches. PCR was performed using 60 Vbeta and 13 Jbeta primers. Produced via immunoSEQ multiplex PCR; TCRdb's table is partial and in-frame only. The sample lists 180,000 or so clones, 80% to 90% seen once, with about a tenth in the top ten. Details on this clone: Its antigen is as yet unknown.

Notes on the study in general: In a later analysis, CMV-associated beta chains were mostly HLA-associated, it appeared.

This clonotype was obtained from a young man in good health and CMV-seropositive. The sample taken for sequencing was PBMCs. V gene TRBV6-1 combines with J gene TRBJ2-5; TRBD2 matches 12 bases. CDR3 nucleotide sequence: TGTGCCAGCAGCGCTGGACTAGCGGGGGAGACCCAGTACTTC. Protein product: CASSAGLAGETQYF.